These 8 T cell receptor beta chains came from one sample sequenced in a study of shared clonotypes between healthy human individuals. The table came from immunoSEQ multiplex PCR; TCRdb's copy has only in-frame clones and leaves some out. The sample records 400,000 to 600,000 clones, about 75% being singletons. Input material: PBMCs. The receptors stem from a woman aged 40-49 years in good health. Some clones in this sample may be carry-over from other donors' samples.

The rearrangement uses TRBV5-4 and TRBJ2-2; D gene uncertain. The CDR3 is made up of 12 amino acids. The germline V gene has CDR1 SGHNT and CDR2 YYREEE (reference sequence). Deletions cut 4 bases from V and 3 bases from J, with 4 bases between. The CDR3 protein is CASSRDTGELFF. Written as DNA, the CDR3 is TGTGCCAGCAGCCGGGACACCGGGGAGCTGTTTTTT.

In regard to this clone: This sample also contains other DNA sequences that code for the same CDR3. CDR3 nucleotide sequence: TGTGCCAGCAGCCCAGGACAGACTTACGAGCAGTACTTC. Translation: CASSPGQTYEQYF. The V gene is TRBV7-9, the J gene TRBJ2-7, with a possible D match to TRBD1 (6 bases). The CDR3 spans 13 residues. The ends were cut back, 5 bases at V and 4 bases at J, with 12 bases in the middle. CDR1 and CDR2 from the germline V gene are SEHNR and FQNEAQ (reference sequence). Combining the CDR3 with reference TRBV7-9 and TRBJ2-7 gives the whole variable domain DTGVSQNPRHKITKRGQNVTFRCDPISEHNRLYWYRQTLGQGPEFLTYFQNEAQLEKSRLLSDRFSAERPKGSFSTLEIQRTEQGDSAMYLCASSPGQTYEQYFGPGTRLTVT.

The V call is TRBV18, the J call TRBJ2-7; 8 bases match TRBD1. V was pared by 2 bases and J by 4 bases, with 13 bases of the junction left unmatched. This CDR3 is 17 amino acids long. CDR1 is KGHSH and CDR2 is LQKENI in the germline V gene. In DNA form, the CDR3 reads TGTGCCAGCTCACCAGGGGAGCTATGGACAGGGTTGTACGAGCAGTACTTC. Its protein product is CASSPGELWTGLYEQYF. The variable domain in full, with the rest retrieved from reference TRBV18 and TRBJ2-7, is NAGVMQNPRHLVRRRGQEARLRCSPMKGHSHVYWYRQLPEEGLKFMVYLQKENIIDESGMPKERFSAEFPKEGPSILRIQQVVRGDSAAYFCASSPGELWTGLYEQYFGPGTRLTVT.

Written as DNA, the CDR3 is TGTGCCAGCAGTTTCCCTCTAGCGGGAGATTCGGATACGCAGTATTTT. As protein: CASSFPLAGDSDTQYF. V gene TRBV28 combines with J gene TRBJ2-3; 10 nucleotides match TRBD2. CDR3 length equals 16 residues. V gave up 3 bases and J gave up 6 bases; unmatched junction bases: 9. Germline CDR1 MDHEN, CDR2 SYDVKM.

This chain connects TRBV14 to TRBJ2-2; D is ambiguous. The CDR3 consists of 14 residues. CDR1 and CDR2 (germline): SGHDN, FVKESK. Trimming stripped 8 bases from V and 1 base from J, with 11 bases between. The CDR3 protein is CASSLNRNTGELFF. The CDR3 coding sequence is TGTGCCAGCTCGCTTAACCGGAACACCGGGGAGCTGTTTTTT.

The J gene is TRBJ2-1, the V gene TRBV18, with D perhaps being TRBD1 or TRBD2 (5 bases each). Germline V CDR1 and CDR2: KGHSH, LQKENI. The germline V and J ends were trimmed by 0 bases and 8 bases, with 8 bases remaining between them. This CDR3 is 13 amino acids long. CDR3 nucleotide sequence: TGTGCCAGCTCACCACCGGGGGTTGATGAGCAGTTCTTC. Residues: CASSPPGVDEQFF. Full variable domain (outside the CDR3, taken from reference TRBV18 and TRBJ2-1): NAGVMQNPRHLVRRRGQEARLRCSPMKGHSHVYWYRQLPEEGLKFMVYLQKENIIDESGMPKERFSAEFPKEGPSILRIQQVVRGDSAAYFCASSPPGVDEQFFGPGTRLTVL.

V is TRBV30 and J is TRBJ2-3; D possibly corresponds to TRBD1 (5 bases). V lost 3 bases and J 1 base, leaving 14 bases between the germline ends. CDR3 length equals 15 residues. Germline V gene lookup returns CDR1 GTSNPN and CDR2 SVGIG (reference sequence). CDR3 bases: TGTGCCTGGAGCGCCGAACAAGGGGGCACAGATACGCAGTATTTT. Its protein is CAWSAEQGGTDTQYF.

As regards this clone: The same CDR3 can be traced to other DNA sequences in this sample. The chain has TRBV28 and TRBJ2-1, with D unresolved. The CDR3 is 12 amino acids. Trimming took 4 bases from V and 4 from J, leaving 5 bases between them. From germline, CDR1 is MDHEN and CDR2 SYDVKM. The CDR3 here is CASSSLYNEQFF. As DNA, the CDR3 is TGTGCCAGCAGTTCTTTATACAATGAGCAGTTCTTC.